These 29 T cell receptor beta chains originate from one sample sequenced in a study of patients and donors after allogeneic stem cell transplantation. TCRdb re-called the RT-PCR reads with MiXCR, one entry per CDR3 protein. The top ten clones hold roughly 6% of a sample with about 960,000 distinct CDR3 sequences, roughly 17% of them seen once. The sample was blood, either unsorted or a sorted T cell fraction (not recorded which). These receptor sequences come from a human donor who was either an allogeneic HSCT recipient or a stem cell or donor lymphocyte infusion donor (not recorded which). It is not recorded whose cells these are; they may come from a transplant donor.

This chain joins TRBV7-3 and TRBJ2-3; 12 bases align to TRBD2. Germline-derived CDR1 and CDR2 are SGHTA and FQGTGA. This CDR3 is 17 amino acids long. Trimming removed 5 bases from V and 0 bases from J; junction bases left unmatched: 6. CDR3 nucleotide sequence: TGTGCCAGCAGCCCCCCGGGACTAGCGGGTAGCACAGATACGCAGTATTTT. The encoded protein is CASSPPGLAGSTDTQYF.

This clonotype was detected a few times. The rearrangement joins TRBV7-2 to TRBJ1-6; D remains unclear. There are 16 residues in the CDR3. V lost 5 bases and J 0 bases, leaving 11 bases between the germline ends. The germline CDR1 and CDR2 sequences are SGHTA and FQGNSA. This CDR3 is CASSQASTSYNSPLHF. The DNA of the CDR3 is TGTGCCAGCAGCCAGGCCAGTACCTCCTATAATTCACCCCTCCACTTT.

The chain links TRBV18 to TRBJ2-3; no clear D gene. Germline CDR1 and CDR2: KGHSH and LQKENI. CDR3 length: 13 residues. V was shortened by 5 bases and J by 6 bases, with 12 bases between the two germline ends. CDR3 region: CASSLDGRDTQYF. The CDR3 DNA follows: TGTGCCAGCTCATTGGACGGCCGGGATACGCAGTATTTT.

This clonotype was detected ten times or more. The chain employs TRBV5-1 and TRBJ2-7, with D unresolved. V lost 0 bases, J lost 3 bases, and 10 bases lay in between. Per the germline V gene, CDR1 is SGHRS and CDR2 is YFSETQ. The length of the CDR3 is 14 residues. For the CDR3, the DNA is TGCGCCAGCAGCTTGGGACTGGGATACTACGAGCAGTACTTC. Protein: CASSLGLGYYEQYF.

The chain uses TRBV5-6 and TRBJ2-7, with D perhaps TRBD2 (5 bases). With 0 bases removed from V and 1 base from J, the gap between germline ends came to 17 bases. Germline CDR1 and CDR2: SGHDT and YYEEEE. CDR3 length equals 17 residues. CDR3 sequence (DNA): TGTGCCAGCAGCTTGGGTTTCGAGCGGCAGCCATCCTACGAGCAGTACTTC. Translated: CASSLGFERQPSYEQYF.

This clonotype appeared a few times. The chain couples TRBV5-1 to TRBJ2-6; D could derive from TRBD1 or TRBD2 (5 bases each). Germline values: CDR1 SGHRS, CDR2 YFSETQ. The V end lost 2 bases, the J end lost 4 bases, and 19 bases lay between the germline ends. CDR3 length equals 18 residues. The CDR3 bases are TGCGCCAGCAGCTTTGGGGGAACTGTCTCTCTGGGGGCCAACGTCCTGACTTTC. Protein product: CASSFGGTVSLGANVLTF.

V usage is TRBV10-3 and J usage is TRBJ2-2; 7 bases map to TRBD2. J gave up 3 bases and V 3 bases, and 13 bases lay outside the gene matches. The CDR3 totals 18 residues. Germline CDR1 reads ENHRY; CDR2 reads SYGVKD. DNA for the CDR3: TGTGCCATCAGTGATAAGGCAGGGAGGGGATATTACACCGGGGAGCTGTTTTTT. It translates to CAISDKAGRGYYTGELFF.

This clonotype was counted a few times. V is TRBV11-2 and J is TRBJ1-3; D gene uncertain. Germline assignment: CDR1 SGHAT and CDR2 FQNNGV. The CDR3 is 17 residues long. V lost 0 bases to trimming and J lost 0 bases, with 12 bases between them. The CDR3 sequence is CASSLDSGRYSGNTIYF. The CDR3, as DNA: TGTGCCAGCAGCTTAGATTCAGGACGCTACTCTGGAAACACCATATATTTT. The whole variable domain, filled in from reference TRBV11-2 and TRBJ1-3, reads EAGVAQSPRYKIIEKRQSVAFWCNPISGHATLYWYQQILGQGPKLLIQFQNNGVVDDSQLPKDRFSAERLKGVDSTLKIQPAKLEDSAVYLCASSLDSGRYSGNTIYFGEGSWLTVV.

This clonotype was detected a few times. The CDR3 loop reads CASSLASVLRPQHF. The CDR3 nucleotides read TGTGCCAGCAGTTTAGCTTCCGTGCTGAGGCCCCAGCATTTT. V gene TRBV12-3 or TRBV12-4 combines with J gene TRBJ1-5; D not certain. This CDR3 contains 14 residues. Deletions cut 0 bases from V and 9 bases from J, with 12 bases between.

V usage is TRBV12-3 or TRBV12-4 and J usage is TRBJ2-7; D gene unclear. V dropped 1 base and J dropped 4 bases, with 11 bases sitting between them. This CDR3 has 14 residues. The DNA for the CDR3 is TGTGCCAGCAGTTTAGAACGGATGACTTACGAGCAGTACTTC. Residues: CASSLERMTYEQYF.

The V gene is TRBV28, the J gene TRBJ2-7, with TRBD1 identical over 7 bases. CDR3 length equals 15 residues. Trimming removed 5 bases from V and 5 bases from J; junction bases left unmatched: 12. Germline CDR1 is MDHEN and CDR2 is SYDVKM. The CDR3 bases are TGTGCCAGCAGTCGTTGGACGGGACAGAGAAACGAGCAGTACTTC. It encodes CASSRWTGQRNEQYF.

CDR3 region: CATSAGGLFRPQHF. In nucleotides, the CDR3 is TGTGCCACCAGTGCAGGGGGCCTTTTTCGGCCCCAGCATTTT. The chain couples TRBV24-1 to TRBJ1-5; 8 bases map to TRBD1. Germline trimming cut 5 bases from V and 9 bases from J; bases unmatched to any gene: 8. Germline CDR1 and CDR2: KGHDR and SFDVKD. The CDR3 has 14 amino acids.

This clonotype has just a few counts. The V call is TRBV29-1, the J call TRBJ1-2, with TRBD1 identical over 8 bases. Germline loops: CDR1 SQVTM, CDR2 ANQGSEA. V gave up 6 bases and J gave up 0 bases; unmatched junction bases: 3. The CDR3 runs to 13 residues. The CDR3 protein is CSVRTGTNYGYTF. CDR3 nucleotide sequence: TGCAGCGTCCGGACAGGGACTAACTATGGCTACACCTTC.

Here the CDR3 DNA reads TGCGCCAGCAGGTGGGCGGAGGCGATTTACAATGAGCAGTTCTTC. Its translation is CASRWAEAIYNEQFF. The genes are TRBV5-1 and TRBJ2-1, with D possibly being TRBD2 (5 bases). V lost 5 bases and J lost 4, with 16 bases in between. The CDR3 has 15 amino acids. Looked up from germline, CDR1 is SGHRS and CDR2 is YFSETQ.

In this sample, this clonotype turned up many times. This sequence joins TRBV7-9 and TRBJ1-1, with TRBD1 matching over 7 bases. V shed 3 bases, J shed 1 base, and the junction held 5 bases outside the gene matches. The CDR3 consists of 15 residues. Germline CDR1 and CDR2: SEHNR and FQNEAQ (reference sequence). The CDR3 region has the DNA TGTGCCAGCAGCTTTTACAGGGGAAAGAACACTGAAGCTTTCTTT. This encodes CASSFYRGKNTEAFF.

The chain has TRBV5-6 and TRBJ2-7; D perhaps matches TRBD1 (5 bases). Germline V gene sequence: CDR1 SGHDT, CDR2 YYEEEE. CDR3 length equals 13 residues. V was shortened by 3 bases and J by 3 bases, with 10 bases between the two germline ends. The DNA for the CDR3 is TGTGCCAGCAGCTGGGGCAGTAACTACGAGCAGTACTTC. Translating it yields CASSWGSNYEQYF.

The chain is built from TRBV20-1 and TRBJ1-1, with TRBD1 matching over 7 bases. The CDR3 spans 15 residues. J was trimmed by 3 bases and V by 0 bases; bases with no gene match: 7. Looked up from germline, CDR1 is DFQATT and CDR2 is SNEGSKA (reference sequence). The CDR3 nucleotides read TGCAGTGCTAGAGATCCGGGCAGGGGGTACACTGAAGCTTTCTTT. Amino acids: CSARDPGRGYTEAFF.

This clonotype was seen more than once but under ten times. V usage is TRBV20-1 and J usage is TRBJ2-7; weak D call: TRBD1 (6 bases). V dropped 2 bases and J dropped 0 bases, with 14 bases sitting between them. The CDR3 runs 15 residues. Germline V gene data show CDR1 as DFQATT and CDR2 as SNEGSKA (reference sequence). The DNA for the CDR3 is TGCAGTGCTAGAAACATACAGGGTGTCTCCTACGAGCAGTACTTC. It is translated as CSARNIQGVSYEQYF.

Only a few counts were recorded for this clonotype. The chain combines TRBV14 with TRBJ2-7, with 8 bases matching TRBD2. Germline values: CDR1 SGHDN, CDR2 FVKESK. This CDR3 comprises 15 residues. The V segment lost 4 bases and the J segment 5 bases; nucleotides outside the gene matches: 10. The CDR3: CASSPPGLVLHEQYF. The CDR3 nucleotides are TGTGCCAGCAGCCCCCCGGGACTAGTCCTGCACGAGCAGTACTTC.

This clonotype has just a few counts. The J gene is TRBJ2-3, the V gene TRBV4-1, with TRBD2 matching over 10 bases. Losses at the gene ends were 1 base for V and 5 bases for J; bases not matched to a gene: 6. This CDR3 is 16 amino acids long. Germline V gene sequence: CDR1 MGHRA, CDR2 YSYEKL. The CDR3 sequence is CASSQGSGGIEDTQYF. The CDR3 region has the DNA TGCGCCAGCAGCCAAGGTAGCGGGGGGATAGAAGATACGCAGTATTTT.

This clonotype was counted a few times. The chain has TRBV25-1 and TRBJ2-7; possibly TRBD1 or TRBD2 for D (5 bases each). Trimming left V 4 bases short and J 4 bases short, with 20 bases between. The CDR3 is made up of 16 amino acids. The germline CDR1 and CDR2 sequences are MGHDK and SYGVNS. The CDR3 spells CASSGGPGRKTYEQYF. CDR3 DNA: TGTGCCAGCAGTGGGGGACCGGGAAGAAAAACGTACGAGCAGTACTTC.

The V and J genes are TRBV6-1 and TRBJ1-2; TRBD1 matches 12 bases. This CDR3 has 15 residues. Germline-derived CDR1 and CDR2 are MNHNS and SASEGT. V shed 6 bases, J shed 4 bases, and the junction held 6 bases outside the gene matches. The DNA of the CDR3 is TGTGCCAGCAGCGCCGGGACAGGGGGCGGCTATGGCTACACCTTC. Translated, it gives CASSAGTGGGYGYTF.

This sequence joins TRBV3-1 and TRBJ2-7, with 10 positions matching TRBD2. Per the germline V gene, CDR1 is LGHDT and CDR2 is YNNKEL (reference sequence). This CDR3 spans 13 amino acids. Germline trimming cut 2 bases from V and 6 bases from J; bases unmatched to any gene: 1. The CDR3 loop reads CASSQLAGVEQYF. In DNA, the CDR3 is TGTGCCAGCAGCCAACTAGCGGGAGTCGAGCAGTACTTC.

This clonotype was counted a few times. The J gene is TRBJ1-2, the V gene TRBV19; D gene ambiguous. V was pared by 5 bases and J by 5 bases, with 6 bases between. In germline, CDR1 is LNHDA, CDR2 SQIVND (reference sequence). CDR3 length equals 11 residues. The CDR3: CASSDPYGYTF. CDR3 sequence (DNA): TGTGCCAGTAGTGATCCTTATGGCTACACCTTC. The whole variable domain, remainder taken from reference TRBV19 and TRBJ1-2, is DGGITQSPKYLFRKEGQNVTLSCEQNLNHDAMYWYRQDPGQGLRLIYYSQIVNDFQKGDIAEGYSVSREKKESFPLTVTSAQKNPTAFYLCASSDPYGYTFGSGTRLTVV.

V and J are TRBV6-2 or TRBV6-3 and TRBJ1-2; D is ambiguous. V lost 4 bases and J 4 bases, leaving 10 bases between the germline ends. Germline CDR1 is MNHEY and CDR2 is SVGEGT. The CDR3 is 13 residues long. This chain's CDR3 is CASSSEGTYGYTF. DNA for the CDR3: TGTGCCAGCAGTTCCGAGGGAACCTATGGCTACACCTTC.

This clonotype has only a few counts. The chain has TRBV5-1 and TRBJ1-6; D might be TRBD1 (5 bases). V gave up 0 bases and J gave up 6 bases, with 10 bases separating them. CDR3 length: 15 residues. Per germline, CDR1 SGHRS and CDR2 YFSETQ. The CDR3 protein is CASSLVGEINSPLHF. The CDR3 nucleotides read TGCGCCAGCAGCTTGGTGGGGGAGATTAATTCACCCCTCCACTTT.

This clonotype came up a few times. The chain employs TRBV4-3 and TRBJ1-2; TRBD1 agrees at 9 bases. CDR3 length equals 16 residues. Germline V CDR1 and CDR2: LGHNA, YSLEER. V trimming: 0 bases; J trimming: 4 bases; junction bases outside the gene matches: 6. CDR3 coding DNA: TGCGCCAGCAGCCAAGATTACAGGGGGCGGATCTATGGCTACACCTTC. It specifies CASSQDYRGRIYGYTF.

This clonotype has just a few counts. This chain connects TRBV9 to TRBJ2-7, with TRBD2 matching over 9 bases. This CDR3 is built from 17 residues. V gave up 4 bases and J gave up 4 bases; unmatched junction bases: 15. Germline V lookup: CDR1 SGDLS, CDR2 YYNGEE. CDR3: CASSPTRGASGTYEQYF. The DNA of the CDR3 is TGTGCCAGCAGCCCAACACGTGGGGCTAGCGGGACTTACGAGCAGTACTTC.

The CDR3 nucleotides are TGCAGCGTTGAAGTGTCGGGGTGGGACACTGAAGCTTTCTTT. Translated, it gives CSVEVSGWDTEAFF. This sequence joins TRBV29-1 and TRBJ1-1; D uncertain. V lost 1 base, J lost 3 bases, and 12 bases lay in between. Germline CDR1 and CDR2: SQVTM and ANQGSEA. The CDR3 has 14 amino acids. The full variable domain, completed using reference TRBV29-1 and TRBJ1-1, is SAVISQKPSRDICQRGTSLTIQCQVDSQVTMMFWYRQQPGQSLTLIATANQGSEATYESGFVIDKFPISRPNLTFSTLTVSNMSPEDSSIYLCSVEVSGWDTEAFFGQGTRLTVV.